Included here is one T cell receptor (beta chain) sequence, with context. Samples of blood were obtained at baseline, on cycle 4 day 1, and on cycle 7 day 1. TCRdb's copy holds only in-frame clones and misses some; the assay was immunoSEQ multiplex PCR. The sample includes about 79,000 clones, roughly 90% of them seen just once. The record originates from a study of OX40 agonist ivuxolimab in advanced cancers. The source is an adult with an advanced solid tumor such as melanoma, head and neck, liver or kidney cancer. This specimen was CD4+ or CD8+ T cells sorted from blood, taken in a trial of the OX40 agonist ivuxolimab.

CDR3 coding DNA: TGTGCCAGCACCGTTACGACAGGGTCGGACACCATATATTTT. Translation: CASTVTTGSDTIYF. The chain uses TRBV2 and TRBJ1-3; TRBD1 aligns across 7 bases. Germline CDR1 and CDR2: SNHLY and FYNNEI. This CDR3 comprises 14 residues. Germline trimming cut 7 bases from V and 8 bases from J; bases unmatched to any gene: 11.